This is a list of T cell receptor beta chains from one sample in a study of spatial heterogeneity in lung cancer. TCRdb fed the 5' RACE reads into MiXCR, producing one record per CDR3 protein. This table holds over 45,000 distinct CDR3 sequences, about 5.8% found once. This sample comprised PBMCs, obtained at surgery. These receptors originate from a male donor with early-stage non-small cell lung cancer. The CDR3 runs from the conserved cysteine through the conserved F or W. Each record gives: V gene, D gene, J gene, clone size, CDR3 DNA, CDR3 protein. A D gene is named only where the DNA matches it firmly. Size values are once, few and many counts, or a class for expanded clones, and some rows have none.

v_gene: TRBV10-3; d_gene: -; j_gene: TRBJ1-5; abundance: many; CDR3nt: TGTGCCATTTCAAAAGGGCAGGCGGATCAGCCCCAGCATTTT; CDR3aa: CAISKGQADQPQHF
v_gene: TRBV2; d_gene: TRBD1; j_gene: TRBJ1-1; abundance: many; CDR3nt: TGTGCCAGCAGTCGGACAGGGGGGAACACTGAAGCTTTCTTT; CDR3aa: CASSRTGGNTEAFF
v_gene: TRBV2; d_gene: -; j_gene: TRBJ2-5; abundance: many; CDR3nt: TGTGCCAGCAGTAGTTCGAGGGGGGAGACCCAGTACTTC; CDR3aa: CASSSSRGETQYF
v_gene: TRBV5-1; d_gene: TRBD1; j_gene: TRBJ1-1; abundance: many; CDR3nt: TGCGCCAGCAGCTTGATCACAGGGGACACTGAAGCTTTCTTT; CDR3aa: CASSLITGDTEAFF
v_gene: TRBV12-3/TRBV12-4; d_gene: -; j_gene: TRBJ1-5; abundance: many; CDR3nt: TGTGCCAGCAGCCTAAGACATTCAGCGGCCCAGCATTTT; CDR3aa: CASSLRHSAAQHF
v_gene: TRBV30; d_gene: -; j_gene: TRBJ2-4; abundance: many; CDR3nt: TGTGCCTGGAGTGTACCGGTCACTGGGGCCAAAAACATTCAGTACTTC; CDR3aa: CAWSVPVTGAKNIQYF
v_gene: TRBV27; d_gene: -; j_gene: TRBJ1-6; abundance: many; CDR3nt: TGTGCCAGCAACTCTCACGGAGGGGGTTCACCCCTCCACTTT; CDR3aa: CASNSHGGGSPLHF
v_gene: TRBV30; d_gene: -; j_gene: TRBJ1-4; abundance: many; CDR3nt: TGTGCCTGGAGTGTAAACACCCGATACCAACTGTTTTTT; CDR3aa: CAWSVNTRYQLFF
v_gene: TRBV30; d_gene: TRBD1; j_gene: TRBJ1-5; abundance: many; CDR3nt: TGTGCCTGGAGTCCCGACAGGGGCCAGCCCCAGCATTTT; CDR3aa: CAWSPDRGQPQHF
v_gene: TRBV11-3; d_gene: TRBD2; j_gene: TRBJ2-1; abundance: -; CDR3nt: TGTGCCAGCAGCTTCTCCGGGACTAGCGGGAGTTATGAGCAGTTCTTC; CDR3aa: CASSFSGTSGSYEQFF
v_gene: TRBV11-2; d_gene: -; j_gene: TRBJ2-2; abundance: few; CDR3nt: TGTGCCAGCAGCTTAGAGGCAGGGGGGGAGCTGTTTTTT; CDR3aa: CASSLEAGGELFF
v_gene: TRBV20-1; d_gene: TRBD2; j_gene: TRBJ2-7; abundance: many; CDR3nt: TGCAGTGTTGGTAGCGGGAGGGGGTACGAGCAGTACTTC; CDR3aa: CSVGSGRGYEQYF
v_gene: TRBV5-1; d_gene: -; j_gene: TRBJ1-1; abundance: many; CDR3nt: TGCGCCAGCAGCTTGGTAGGCGGTCTCATGAACACTGAAGCTTTCTTT; CDR3aa: CASSLVGGLMNTEAFF
v_gene: TRBV7-6; d_gene: TRBD2; j_gene: TRBJ2-5; abundance: -; CDR3nt: TGTGCCAGCAGCTTAGAGCTCCCTAGCGGGAGGTCAGAGACCCAGTACTTC; CDR3aa: CASSLELPSGRSETQYF
v_gene: TRBV4-3; d_gene: TRBD1; j_gene: TRBJ1-4; abundance: many; CDR3nt: TGCGCCAGCAGCCAAGAATCAGACAGGGGGACGGGAAAACTGTTTTTT; CDR3aa: CASSQESDRGTGKLFF
v_gene: TRBV30; d_gene: TRBD1; j_gene: TRBJ2-7; abundance: many; CDR3nt: TGTGCCTGGAGTGAAACAGGGGGCGGCGAGCAGTACTTC; CDR3aa: CAWSETGGGEQYF
v_gene: TRBV7-2; d_gene: -; j_gene: TRBJ2-3; abundance: -; CDR3nt: TGTGCCAGCAGCTTAGATTTAGCGATAGATACGCAGTATTTT; CDR3aa: CASSLDLAIDTQYF
v_gene: TRBV20-1; d_gene: -; j_gene: TRBJ2-7; abundance: many; CDR3nt: TGCAGTGCTAGAGGGGTAGCCTACGAGCAGTACTTC; CDR3aa: CSARGVAYEQYF
v_gene: TRBV18; d_gene: -; j_gene: TRBJ1-1; abundance: many; CDR3nt: TGTGCCAGCTCACTAACCCAGACTAACACTGAAGCTTTCTTT; CDR3aa: CASSLTQTNTEAFF
v_gene: TRBV7-2; d_gene: -; j_gene: TRBJ2-7; abundance: many; CDR3nt: TGTGCCAGCAGCCTTGACCCCTCCTACGAGCAGTACTTC; CDR3aa: CASSLDPSYEQYF
v_gene: TRBV7-9; d_gene: TRBD2; j_gene: TRBJ2-3; abundance: many; CDR3nt: TGTGCCAGCAGCTCCCGGGGGGTGGATACGCAGTATTTT; CDR3aa: CASSSRGVDTQYF
v_gene: TRBV4-2; d_gene: -; j_gene: TRBJ1-1; abundance: -; CDR3nt: TGTGCCAGCAGCCAAGGGGCTAACACTGAAGCTTTCTTT; CDR3aa: CASSQGANTEAFF
v_gene: TRBV6-6; d_gene: -; j_gene: TRBJ1-2; abundance: many; CDR3nt: TGTGCCAGCAGTTTACGGGACACTTCTTCTAACTATGGCTACACCTTC; CDR3aa: CASSLRDTSSNYGYTF
v_gene: TRBV7-2; d_gene: TRBD2; j_gene: TRBJ2-3; abundance: few; CDR3nt: TGTGCCAGCAGCTTTTTATCAGCGGGGAACACAGATACGCAGTATTTT; CDR3aa: CASSFLSAGNTDTQYF
v_gene: TRBV10-3; d_gene: TRBD1; j_gene: TRBJ1-1; abundance: many; CDR3nt: TGTGCCATCAGTTCTACCAGGGGGGATGAAGCTTTCTTT; CDR3aa: CAISSTRGDEAFF
v_gene: TRBV19; d_gene: -; j_gene: TRBJ2-2; abundance: many; CDR3nt: TGTGCCAGTAAAATTTGGGCGAACACCGGGGAGCTGTTTTTT; CDR3aa: CASKIWANTGELFF
v_gene: TRBV7-2; d_gene: TRBD2; j_gene: TRBJ2-5; abundance: -; CDR3nt: TGTGCCAGCAGCCCGAGAGCGGGAGCAGGACAAGAGACCCAGTACTTC; CDR3aa: CASSPRAGAGQETQYF
v_gene: TRBV2; d_gene: -; j_gene: TRBJ1-1; abundance: many; CDR3nt: TGTGCCAGCACGTTACAGGGAGGTCGGACTGAAGCTTTCTTT; CDR3aa: CASTLQGGRTEAFF
v_gene: TRBV7-9; d_gene: -; j_gene: TRBJ2-2; abundance: many; CDR3nt: TGTGCCAGCAGCGCCCAAGTCATGATGGGAACCACCGGGGAGCTGTTTTTT; CDR3aa: CASSAQVMMGTTGELFF
v_gene: TRBV29-1; d_gene: -; j_gene: TRBJ2-3; abundance: many; CDR3nt: TGCAGCGTTGGTACTAGCACAGATACGCAGTATTTT; CDR3aa: CSVGTSTDTQYF
v_gene: TRBV29-1; d_gene: -; j_gene: TRBJ2-7; abundance: many; CDR3nt: TGCAGCGTTGTGGGGGAACCCTCCTACGAGCAGTACTTC; CDR3aa: CSVVGEPSYEQYF
v_gene: TRBV2; d_gene: TRBD2; j_gene: TRBJ2-1; abundance: many; CDR3nt: TGTGCCAGCAGCGGGACTAGCGCCTCGGTGAGAAATGAGCAGTTCTTC; CDR3aa: CASSGTSASVRNEQFF
v_gene: TRBV29-1; d_gene: -; j_gene: TRBJ2-3; abundance: few; CDR3nt: TGCAGCGGCGACAGAGGCGGCACAGATACGCAGTATTTT; CDR3aa: CSGDRGGTDTQYF
v_gene: TRBV7-3; d_gene: -; j_gene: TRBJ2-3; abundance: many; CDR3nt: TGTGCCAGCAGCTTAGTCCCCGACACAGATACGCAGTATTTT; CDR3aa: CASSLVPDTDTQYF
v_gene: TRBV18; d_gene: -; j_gene: TRBJ2-1; abundance: many; CDR3nt: TGTGCCAGCTCACCACTTCGCAGCTACAATGAGCAGTTCTTC; CDR3aa: CASSPLRSYNEQFF
v_gene: TRBV5-6; d_gene: -; j_gene: TRBJ1-2; abundance: few; CDR3nt: TGTGCCAGCAGCTTGGTGGCAGCTTCCTATGGCTACACCTTC; CDR3aa: CASSLVAASYGYTF
v_gene: TRBV27; d_gene: -; j_gene: TRBJ2-3; abundance: many; CDR3nt: TGTGCCAGCAGTTTAAGCGGCAGGCCCGACGTCTCGCAGTATTTT; CDR3aa: CASSLSGRPDVSQYF
v_gene: TRBV20-1; d_gene: TRBD2; j_gene: TRBJ2-7; abundance: many; CDR3nt: TGCAGTGCTAGGCCGAGCGGGAGAAACGAGCAGTACTTC; CDR3aa: CSARPSGRNEQYF
v_gene: TRBV20-1; d_gene: -; j_gene: TRBJ2-1; abundance: many; CDR3nt: TGCAGTGCTAGCGGGGGCTCCTACAATGAGCAGTTCTTC; CDR3aa: CSASGGSYNEQFF
v_gene: TRBV20-1; d_gene: -; j_gene: TRBJ1-2; abundance: many; CDR3nt: TGCAGTGCCCCTCAACCCGGGGGGCAGTTAAAGAACACCTTC; CDR3aa: CSAPQPGGQLKNTF
v_gene: TRBV20-1; d_gene: TRBD2; j_gene: TRBJ2-3; abundance: many; CDR3nt: TGCAGTGCTAGCTTCCCCCATCTAGCGGACAGCACAGATACGCAGTATTTT; CDR3aa: CSASFPHLADSTDTQYF